This is a list of T cell receptor beta chains from one sample in a study of T cell responses to AZD1222 COVID-19 vaccine. Some clones are missing from TCRdb's copy, which holds only in-frame ones; the method was immunoSEQ multiplex PCR. The table has 120,000 to 150,000 clones, 85% to 90% seen once. The specimen comprised peripheral blood, sampled 28 days after the second AZD1222 dose. Receptors originate from an adult who received the AZD1222 COVID-19 vaccine. Each CDR3 is given with its conserved first and last residue. The order of the fields is CDR3 length, D gene, clone size, J gene, V gene, CDR3 DNA, CDR3 protein. The D gene is left open where the match is weak. Clone size is stated in some rows and not others, as once, few, many or a class when expanded.

len: 13
d_gene: .
abundance: .
j_gene: TRBJ2-2
v_gene: TRBV5-4
CDR3nt: TGTGCCAGCACTCTCGGGAACACCGGGGAGCTGTTTTTT
CDR3aa: CASTLGNTGELFF

len: 15
d_gene: .
abundance: .
j_gene: TRBJ2-3
v_gene: TRBV7-2
CDR3nt: TGTGCCAGCAGCCCTAGGGACTTCTTAACAGATACGCAGTATTTT
CDR3aa: CASSPRDFLTDTQYF

len: 20
d_gene: TRBD2
abundance: .
j_gene: TRBJ2-5
v_gene: TRBV2
CDR3nt: TGTGCCAGCAGTGAAGCGCCCCGGCCGCGGACTAGCGGCTACCAAGAGGCCCAGTACTTC
CDR3aa: CASSEAPRPRTSGYQEAQYF

len: 13
d_gene: .
abundance: .
j_gene: TRBJ1-5
v_gene: TRBV2
CDR3nt: TGTGCCAGCACCTTGGACAGTTTTGAGCCCCAGCATTTT
CDR3aa: CASTLDSFEPQHF

len: 14
d_gene: TRBD1
abundance: .
j_gene: TRBJ1-2
v_gene: TRBV5-6
CDR3nt: TGTGCCAGCAGCTTGGGCAGGGGGGTCGATGGCTACACCTTC
CDR3aa: CASSLGRGVDGYTF

len: 11
d_gene: .
abundance: .
j_gene: TRBJ2-7
v_gene: TRBV2
CDR3nt: TGTGCCAGCAGTGCCGGGGCTATTAAGTACTTC
CDR3aa: CASSAGAIKYF

len: 15
d_gene: TRBD1
abundance: .
j_gene: TRBJ1-1
v_gene: TRBV5-1
CDR3nt: TGCGCCAGCAGCTTGGCCGGGACAGGGGGCACTGAAGCTTTCTTT
CDR3aa: CASSLAGTGGTEAFF

len: 17
d_gene: TRBD2
abundance: .
j_gene: TRBJ2-1
v_gene: TRBV7-9
CDR3nt: TGTGCCAGCAGCTTAGGTTCCCTAGCGGGAGCGGACAATGAGCAGTTCTTC
CDR3aa: CASSLGSLAGADNEQFF

len: 15
d_gene: .
abundance: .
j_gene: TRBJ1-5
v_gene: TRBV3-1/TRBV3-2
CDR3nt: TGTGCCAGCAGCCCCGATCGGGGGAACAATCAGCCCCAGCATTTT
CDR3aa: CASSPDRGNNQPQHF

len: 16
d_gene: TRBD2
abundance: .
j_gene: TRBJ2-3
v_gene: TRBV7-3
CDR3nt: TGTGCCAGCAGCTCAGTCGTAGCGGGGGGGCCGGATACGCAGTATTTT
CDR3aa: CASSSVVAGGPDTQYF

len: 15
d_gene: .
abundance: .
j_gene: TRBJ1-3
v_gene: TRBV5-1
CDR3nt: TGCGCCAGCAGCTTGGTGGGAGACGCTGGAAACACCATATATTTT
CDR3aa: CASSLVGDAGNTIYF

len: 12
d_gene: .
abundance: .
j_gene: TRBJ1-3
v_gene: TRBV28
CDR3nt: TGTGCCAGCAGTCTCGGAGGAAACACCATATATTTT
CDR3aa: CASSLGGNTIYF

len: 15
d_gene: TRBD1
abundance: .
j_gene: TRBJ1-2
v_gene: TRBV7-9
CDR3nt: TGTGCCAGCAGCTTACCCCTGACAGGGAACTATGGCTACACCTTC
CDR3aa: CASSLPLTGNYGYTF

len: 16
d_gene: .
abundance: .
j_gene: TRBJ1-6
v_gene: TRBV14
CDR3nt: TGTGCCAGCAGCCGAATAACCGGGGGATCCAATTCACCCCTCCACTTT
CDR3aa: CASSRITGGSNSPLHF

len: 16
d_gene: .
abundance: .
j_gene: TRBJ1-5
v_gene: TRBV9
CDR3nt: TGTGCCAGCTTACAATCTACCCGGGACATGGGGCAGCCCCAGCATTTT
CDR3aa: CASLQSTRDMGQPQHF

len: 13
d_gene: .
abundance: .
j_gene: TRBJ2-7
v_gene: TRBV9
CDR3nt: TGTGCCAGCAGCGCCGACGCAAGCTACGAGCAGTACTTC
CDR3aa: CASSADASYEQYF

len: 19
d_gene: .
abundance: .
j_gene: TRBJ2-4
v_gene: TRBV11-3
CDR3nt: TGTGCCAGCAGCTTAGACGGCGGCGGGCGAAACCTAGCCAAAAACATTCAGTACTTC
CDR3aa: CASSLDGGGRNLAKNIQYF

len: 13
d_gene: TRBD1
abundance: .
j_gene: TRBJ2-7
v_gene: TRBV6-5
CDR3nt: TGTGCCAGCATCAAGGGACAGGGCTACGAGCAGTACTTC
CDR3aa: CASIKGQGYEQYF

len: 15
d_gene: TRBD2
abundance: .
j_gene: TRBJ2-2
v_gene: TRBV19
CDR3nt: TGTGCCAGTAACCTACTAGCGGGAGCCACCGGGGAGCTGTTTTTT
CDR3aa: CASNLLAGATGELFF

len: 14
d_gene: TRBD1
abundance: .
j_gene: TRBJ2-1
v_gene: TRBV19
CDR3nt: TGTGCCTCAACTCCCGGGACAGCCTACAATGAGCAGTTCTTC
CDR3aa: CASTPGTAYNEQFF

len: 15
d_gene: TRBD1
abundance: .
j_gene: TRBJ1-2
v_gene: TRBV27
CDR3nt: TGTGCCAGCAGTTTAGCGACAGGGGGAGCCTATGGCTACACCTTC
CDR3aa: CASSLATGGAYGYTF

len: 15
d_gene: TRBD2
abundance: .
j_gene: TRBJ2-7
v_gene: TRBV28
CDR3nt: TGTGCCAGCAAAGGAGCTAGCGGGGGTACTGAATGGCAGTACTTC
CDR3aa: CASKGASGGTEWQYF

len: 14
d_gene: .
abundance: few
j_gene: TRBJ1-1
v_gene: TRBV5-1
CDR3nt: TGCGCCAGCAGCTTGGGGGGCAGTAACACTGAAGCTTTCTTT
CDR3aa: CASSLGGSNTEAFF

len: 16
d_gene: TRBD2
abundance: once
j_gene: TRBJ2-1
v_gene: TRBV7-3
CDR3nt: TGTGCCAGCAGCTTGACTAGCGGGGGGGCGTTACGTGAGCAGTTCTTC
CDR3aa: CASSLTSGGALREQFF

len: 15
d_gene: TRBD1
abundance: .
j_gene: TRBJ2-2
v_gene: TRBV6-5
CDR3nt: TGTGCCAGCAGTTACGGGGACAGGCCGGCCGGGGAGCTGTTTTTT
CDR3aa: CASSYGDRPAGELFF

len: 14
d_gene: TRBD1
abundance: once
j_gene: TRBJ1-6
v_gene: TRBV27
CDR3nt: TGTGCCAGCAGTCCTCAGGGGGTGGGTTCACCCCTCCACTTT
CDR3aa: CASSPQGVGSPLHF

len: 15
d_gene: .
abundance: .
j_gene: TRBJ1-4
v_gene: TRBV6-5
CDR3nt: TGTGCCAGCAGACCCACCGGAGTTTCTAATGAAAAACTGTTTTTT
CDR3aa: CASRPTGVSNEKLFF

len: 14
d_gene: TRBD1
abundance: .
j_gene: TRBJ2-1
v_gene: TRBV7-8
CDR3nt: TGTGCCAGCAGCTTAAGAGACAGGGGGAATGAGCAGTTCTTC
CDR3aa: CASSLRDRGNEQFF

len: 14
d_gene: .
abundance: .
j_gene: TRBJ2-1
v_gene: TRBV9
CDR3nt: TGTGCCAGCAGCGCGGGACACGATGACAGTGAGCAGTTCTTC
CDR3aa: CASSAGHDDSEQFF

len: 12
d_gene: TRBD1
abundance: once
j_gene: TRBJ1-2
v_gene: TRBV12-3/TRBV12-4
CDR3nt: TGTGCCAGCAGCCAGGGGGCGAGAGGCTACACCTTC
CDR3aa: CASSQGARGYTF

len: 16
d_gene: TRBD1
abundance: .
j_gene: TRBJ1-5
v_gene: TRBV4-1
CDR3nt: TGCGCCAGCAGCCAAGAGGGACAGAGATACAATCAGCCCCAGCATTTT
CDR3aa: CASSQEGQRYNQPQHF

len: 19
d_gene: .
abundance: .
j_gene: TRBJ2-1
v_gene: TRBV4-3
CDR3nt: TGCGCCAGCAGCCAAGGGGTTCCCCGGACTATTCTCCCTACAAATGAGCAGTTCTTC
CDR3aa: CASSQGVPRTILPTNEQFF

len: 14
d_gene: .
abundance: .
j_gene: TRBJ1-2
v_gene: TRBV3-1/TRBV3-2
CDR3nt: TGTGCCAGCAGCCCGGCCGGCCGCCAGAATGGCTACACCTTC
CDR3aa: CASSPAGRQNGYTF

len: 14
d_gene: .
abundance: .
j_gene: TRBJ1-5
v_gene: TRBV18
CDR3nt: TGTGCCAGCTCACGGAGTGGGGACAATCAGCCCCAGCATTTT
CDR3aa: CASSRSGDNQPQHF

len: 19
d_gene: TRBD1
abundance: .
j_gene: TRBJ1-2
v_gene: TRBV27
CDR3nt: TGTGCCAGCAGTCGCTTAGGTTCGGCAGGGGGAACCCCTAACTATGGCTACACCTTC
CDR3aa: CASSRLGSAGGTPNYGYTF

len: 14
d_gene: .
abundance: once
j_gene: TRBJ1-2
v_gene: TRBV5-8
CDR3nt: TGTGCCAGCAGCTTCAGGACAGCTAACTATGGCTACACCTTC
CDR3aa: CASSFRTANYGYTF

len: 14
d_gene: .
abundance: .
j_gene: TRBJ1-3
v_gene: TRBV7-2
CDR3nt: TGTGCCAGCAGCCCGGGCCCCGAAGGCTACACCATATATTTT
CDR3aa: CASSPGPEGYTIYF

len: 14
d_gene: .
abundance: .
j_gene: TRBJ2-1
v_gene: TRBV7-8
CDR3nt: TGTGCCAGCAGCTTAGAAGGCTCGTGGAATGAGCAGTTCTTC
CDR3aa: CASSLEGSWNEQFF

len: 16
d_gene: .
abundance: .
j_gene: TRBJ1-4
v_gene: TRBV6-1
CDR3nt: TGTGCCAGCAGTGAATCTACAGGCTCAACTAATGAAAAACTGTTTTTT
CDR3aa: CASSESTGSTNEKLFF

len: 12
d_gene: .
abundance: .
j_gene: TRBJ1-2
v_gene: TRBV10-3
CDR3nt: TGTGCCATCAGTGATGGGGGAGAAGGCTACACCTTC
CDR3aa: CAISDGGEGYTF

len: 15
d_gene: .
abundance: once
j_gene: TRBJ2-3
v_gene: TRBV5-1
CDR3nt: TGCGCCAGCAGCTTGGTATCCCACCGCACAGATACGCAGTATTTT
CDR3aa: CASSLVSHRTDTQYF

len: 14
d_gene: .
abundance: .
j_gene: TRBJ1-6
v_gene: TRBV6-5
CDR3nt: TGTGCCAGCAGTCCTCTGGGACCAACGGCACCCCTCCACTTT
CDR3aa: CASSPLGPTAPLHF

len: 16
d_gene: .
abundance: once
j_gene: TRBJ1-5
v_gene: TRBV7-9
CDR3nt: TGTGCCAGCAGCACAACGACAGGTGGGGGATATCAGCCCCAGCATTTT
CDR3aa: CASSTTTGGGYQPQHF

len: 12
d_gene: .
abundance: .
j_gene: TRBJ1-2
v_gene: TRBV12-3/TRBV12-4
CDR3nt: TGTGCCAGCAGTTTATCGACCTATGGCTACACCTTC
CDR3aa: CASSLSTYGYTF

len: 11
d_gene: .
abundance: .
j_gene: TRBJ1-6
v_gene: TRBV6-6
CDR3nt: TGTGCCACCTCCAGGGATTCACCCCTCCACTTT
CDR3aa: CATSRDSPLHF

len: 16
d_gene: .
abundance: .
j_gene: TRBJ2-1
v_gene: TRBV5-8
CDR3nt: TGTGCCAGCAGCTTGGTTAGGTCAGGCCGCTACAATGAGCAGTTCTTC
CDR3aa: CASSLVRSGRYNEQFF

len: 13
d_gene: .
abundance: .
j_gene: TRBJ1-1
v_gene: TRBV29-1
CDR3nt: TGCAGCGCAGCGGGAGCTTTGAACACTGAAGCTTTCTTT
CDR3aa: CSAAGALNTEAFF